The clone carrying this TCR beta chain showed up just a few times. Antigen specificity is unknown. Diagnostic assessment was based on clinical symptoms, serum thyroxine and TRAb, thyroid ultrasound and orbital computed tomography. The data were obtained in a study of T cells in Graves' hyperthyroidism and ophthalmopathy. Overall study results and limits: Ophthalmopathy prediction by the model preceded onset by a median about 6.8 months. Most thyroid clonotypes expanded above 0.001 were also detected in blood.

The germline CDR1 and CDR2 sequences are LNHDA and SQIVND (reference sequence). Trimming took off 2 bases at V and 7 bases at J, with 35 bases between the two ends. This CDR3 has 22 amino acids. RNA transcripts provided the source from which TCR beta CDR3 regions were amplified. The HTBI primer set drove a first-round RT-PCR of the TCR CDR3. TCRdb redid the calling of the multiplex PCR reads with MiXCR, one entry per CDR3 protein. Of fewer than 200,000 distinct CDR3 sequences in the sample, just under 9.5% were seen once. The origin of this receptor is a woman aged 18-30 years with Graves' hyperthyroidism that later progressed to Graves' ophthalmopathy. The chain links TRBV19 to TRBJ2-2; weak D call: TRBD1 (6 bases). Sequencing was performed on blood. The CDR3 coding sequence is TGTGCCAGTAGTATAATCGGTTGGTCAGGGGAGTCAAGCAGGATTCCGGGCGGGGAGCTGTTTTTT. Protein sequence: CASSIIGWSGESSRIPGGELFF.